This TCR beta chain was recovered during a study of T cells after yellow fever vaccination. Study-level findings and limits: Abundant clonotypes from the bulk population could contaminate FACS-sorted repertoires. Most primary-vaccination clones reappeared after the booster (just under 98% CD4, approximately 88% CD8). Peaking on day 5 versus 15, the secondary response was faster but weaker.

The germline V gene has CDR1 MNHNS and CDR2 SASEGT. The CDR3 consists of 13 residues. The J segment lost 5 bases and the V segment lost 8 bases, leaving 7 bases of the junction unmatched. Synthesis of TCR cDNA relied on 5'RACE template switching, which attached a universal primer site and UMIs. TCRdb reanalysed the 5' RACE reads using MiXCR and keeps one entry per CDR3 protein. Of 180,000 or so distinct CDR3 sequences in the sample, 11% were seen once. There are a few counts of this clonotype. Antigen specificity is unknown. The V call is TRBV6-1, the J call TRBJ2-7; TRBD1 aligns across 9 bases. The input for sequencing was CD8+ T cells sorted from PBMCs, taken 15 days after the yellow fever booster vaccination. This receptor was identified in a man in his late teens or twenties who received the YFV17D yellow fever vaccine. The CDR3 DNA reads TGTGCCAGCTCCTGGACAGGGGACAACGAGCAGTACTTC. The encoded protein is CASSWTGDNEQYF.